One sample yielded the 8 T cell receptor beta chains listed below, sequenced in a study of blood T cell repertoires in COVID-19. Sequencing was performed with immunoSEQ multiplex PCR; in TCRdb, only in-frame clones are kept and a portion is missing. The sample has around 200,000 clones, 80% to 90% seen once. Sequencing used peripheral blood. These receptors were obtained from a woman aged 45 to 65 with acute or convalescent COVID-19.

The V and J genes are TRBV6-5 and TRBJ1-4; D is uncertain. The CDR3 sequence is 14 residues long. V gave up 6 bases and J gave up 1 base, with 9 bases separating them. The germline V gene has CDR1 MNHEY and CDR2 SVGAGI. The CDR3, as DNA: TGTGCCAGCAGCCCCGCGGGAACTAATGAAAAACTGTTTTTT. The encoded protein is CASSPAGTNEKLFF.

CDR3 residues: CSASSPKPGRQGQETQYF. As DNA, the CDR3 is TGCAGTGCTAGTTCTCCCAAACCTGGAAGACAGGGACAAGAGACCCAGTACTTC. The rearrangement links TRBV20-1 to TRBJ2-5, with 7 positions matching TRBD1. The CDR3 covers 18 residues. V trimming: 3 bases; J trimming: 2 bases; junction bases outside the gene matches: 18. Germline V gene data show CDR1 as DFQATT and CDR2 as SNEGSKA (reference sequence).

CDR3 amino acids: CASSRTGRTNYGYTF. CDR3 nucleotide sequence: TGTGCCAGCAGCCGGACAGGGAGGACTAACTATGGCTACACCTTC. The rearrangement joins TRBV11-2 to TRBJ1-2; 8 bases map to TRBD1. There are 15 residues in the CDR3. V trimming: 5 bases; J trimming: 0 bases; junction bases outside the gene matches: 5. Germline loops: CDR1 SGHAT, CDR2 FQNNGV.

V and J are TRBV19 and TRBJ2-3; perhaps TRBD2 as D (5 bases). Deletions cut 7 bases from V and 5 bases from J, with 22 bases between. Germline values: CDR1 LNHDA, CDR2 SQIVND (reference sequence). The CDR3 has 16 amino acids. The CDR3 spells CASKFGGQVLGDTQYF. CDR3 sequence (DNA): TGTGCCAGTAAATTCGGCGGGCAAGTTTTAGGAGATACGCAGTATTTT. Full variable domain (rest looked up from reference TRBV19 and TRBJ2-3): DGGITQSPKYLFRKEGQNVTLSCEQNLNHDAMYWYRQDPGQGLRLIYYSQIVNDFQKGDIAEGYSVSREKKESFPLTVTSAQKNPTAFYLCASKFGGQVLGDTQYFGPGTRLTVL.

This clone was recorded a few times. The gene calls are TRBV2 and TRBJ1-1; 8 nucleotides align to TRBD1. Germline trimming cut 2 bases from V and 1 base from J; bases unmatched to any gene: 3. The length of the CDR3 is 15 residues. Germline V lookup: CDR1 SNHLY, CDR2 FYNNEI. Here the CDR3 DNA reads TGTGCCAGCAGTGAATACAGGGGGGCGAACACTGAAGCTTTCTTT. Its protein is CASSEYRGANTEAFF.

The CDR3 nucleotides read TGTGCCAGCAGTTCCATCCCCTGGTTACAGGGAGGGACCTATAATTCACCCCTCCACTTT. It yields the protein CASSSIPWLQGGTYNSPLHF. The chain combines TRBV27 with TRBJ1-6; tentatively, D is TRBD1 (6 bases). Germline lookup yields CDR1 MNHEY and CDR2 SMNVEV (reference sequence). Trimming removed 4 bases at V and 2 bases at J, with 24 bases between. The CDR3 has 20 residues.

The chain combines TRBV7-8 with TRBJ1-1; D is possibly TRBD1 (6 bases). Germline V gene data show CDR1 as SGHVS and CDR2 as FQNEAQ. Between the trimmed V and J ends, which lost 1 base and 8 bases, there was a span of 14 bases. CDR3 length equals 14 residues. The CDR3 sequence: CASSLGIGGREAFF. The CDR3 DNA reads TGTGCCAGCAGCTTAGGGATCGGGGGGCGCGAAGCTTTCTTT.

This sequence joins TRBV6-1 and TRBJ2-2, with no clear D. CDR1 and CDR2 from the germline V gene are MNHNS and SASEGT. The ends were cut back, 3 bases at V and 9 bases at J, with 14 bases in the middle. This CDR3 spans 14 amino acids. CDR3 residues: CASSDRVSLWELFF. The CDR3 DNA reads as TGTGCCAGCAGTGACCGGGTCTCCCTGTGGGAGCTGTTTTTT.